This T cell receptor beta chain came from a study of blood T cell repertoires in COVID-19. Overall study: Collection of acute and convalescent COVID-19 samples took place in the United States, Italy and Spain. PBMCs, B-cell-depleted T cells, or T cells provided the cDNA or gDNA that made up the material.

The authors' processing: Amplification of reference gene primers provided the estimated nucleated cell counts. Clones were sequenced by immunoSEQ multiplex PCR, and TCRdb holds only the in-frame ones, with some missing. D and trimming were read from the DNA, whereas the V and J calls and clone size are those reported in that table. The table records about 670,000 clones, about nine tenths of them present only once. The sample consisted of peripheral blood. The TCR comes from a woman aged 18-29 years with acute or convalescent COVID-19.

CDR3 in amino acids: CASSRAVYNEQFF. The DNA of the CDR3 is TGCGCCAGCAGCCGGGCAGTCTACAATGAGCAGTTCTTC. The V and J genes are TRBV4-1 and TRBJ2-1; D is ambiguous. V was clipped by 4 bases and J by 3 bases, with 7 bases between them. This CDR3 region has 13 residues. The germline gives CDR1 MGHRA, CDR2 YSYEKL.